Below, 26 T cell receptor beta chains from the same sample are listed, as sequenced in a study of T cells in localized non-small cell lung cancer. The assay was immunoSEQ multiplex PCR, and TCRdb's table has in-frame clones only and misses some. This table has approximately 64,000 clones, 75% to 90% appearing once. The material sequenced was peripheral blood, taken before any cancer treatment. These receptors were obtained from a woman aged 35-70 years with stage I lung adenocarcinoma.

This clone occurred a few times. The chain links TRBV11-2 to TRBJ1-1; no firm D call. The CDR3 runs 13 residues. V was clipped by 4 bases and J by 1 base, with 7 bases between them. The V gene's germline CDR1 is SGHAT and CDR2 FQNNGV. CDR3 amino acids: CASSYNGNTEAFF. The DNA for the CDR3 is TGTGCCAGCAGCTATAACGGGAACACTGAAGCTTTCTTT.

This clone has just one count. V usage is TRBV27 and J usage is TRBJ2-1; 10 nucleotides align to TRBD2. Trimming at V came to 2 bases and at J to 1 base, leaving 8 bases not matched to a gene. Germline V CDR1 and CDR2: MNHEY, SMNVEV (reference sequence). The CDR3 is 18 residues long. CDR3 nucleotide sequence: TGTGCCAGCAGTTTACATATCCTAGCGGGGGCTTCCTACAATGAGCAGTTCTTC. It is translated as CASSLHILAGASYNEQFF.

As to this clone: Other DNA sequences within the sample encode an identical CDR3. The V call is TRBV4-2, the J call TRBJ2-5, with D perhaps being TRBD1 or TRBD2 (6 bases each). There are 15 residues in the CDR3. The V end lost 0 bases, the J end lost 2 bases, and 10 bases lay between the germline ends. Germline loops: CDR1 LGHNA, CDR2 YNFKEQ. For the CDR3, the DNA is TGTGCCAGCAGCCAAGAGGGAGGACAGCAAGAGACCCAGTACTTC. Translation gives CASSQEGGQQETQYF.

V is TRBV5-1 and J is TRBJ1-1; D gene uncertain. The germline V gene has CDR1 SGHRS and CDR2 YFSETQ. V lost 4 bases and J 5 bases, leaving 18 bases between the germline ends. The CDR3 length is 15 residues. CDR3 in amino acids: CASSPEVDPGTEAFF. The CDR3 nucleotides read TGCGCCAGCAGCCCCGAAGTTGACCCCGGAACTGAAGCTTTCTTT.

V is TRBV7-9 and J is TRBJ1-2; D uncertain. Germline V gives CDR1 SEHNR, CDR2 FQNEAQ (reference sequence). V was cut by 4 bases and J by 7 bases, with 10 bases left in between. The CDR3 is 12 amino acids. The DNA of the CDR3 is TGTGCCAGCAGCTCCCACGCTGTTGGCTACACCTTC. Amino acid sequence: CASSSHAVGYTF.

This clone was observed a handful of times. The V gene is TRBV27, the J gene TRBJ2-2; no firm D call. The germline gives CDR1 MNHEY, CDR2 SMNVEV (reference sequence). Trimming pared 5 bases from V and 6 bases from J, leaving 7 bases between. There are 12 residues in the CDR3. The CDR3 sequence is CASSERSGELFF. CDR3 in DNA: TGTGCCAGCAGTGAGAGGTCCGGGGAGCTGTTTTTT.

The CDR3 loop is CASSLGTGEGGELFF. CDR3 nucleotide sequence: TGTGCCAGCAGCTTAGGGACAGGGGAGGGCGGGGAGCTGTTTTTT. The chain recombines TRBV7-2 with TRBJ2-2, with 9 bases identical to TRBD1. Germline lookup yields CDR1 SGHTA and CDR2 FQGNSA. With 1 base clipped from V and 7 bases from J, the junction kept 4 bases outside the gene matches. The CDR3 has 15 residues.

The chain carries TRBV4-1 and TRBJ1-2, with 8 bases matching TRBD1. The CDR3 covers 14 residues. V shed 3 bases and J 8 bases; nucleotides not matched to a gene: 8. Per germline, CDR1 MGHRA and CDR2 YSYEKL. The CDR3 reads CASSQEDRVGGYTF. CDR3 nucleotides: TGCGCCAGCAGCCAGGAGGACAGGGTAGGCGGCTACACCTTC.

The chain couples TRBV6-5 to TRBJ1-2, with a tentative D call TRBD1 (5 bases). The CDR3 has 14 amino acids. Trimming shortened V by 6 bases and J by 3 bases, and 14 bases separated the two germline ends. Germline V gives CDR1 MNHEY, CDR2 SVGAGI. The CDR3 coding sequence is TGTGCCAGCAGCTTCCTAGCGACAGACTATGGCTACACCTTC. This gives the protein CASSFLATDYGYTF.

This clone occurred once. This sequence joins TRBV5-1 and TRBJ1-2, with 7 bases identical to TRBD1. Germline lookup yields CDR1 SGHRS and CDR2 YFSETQ. The CDR3 is 15 residues long. V was clipped by 3 bases and J by 4 bases; unmatched bases: 9. The CDR3 nucleotides are TGCGCCAGCAGCTGGGGACAGACGGCATCCTATGGCTACACCTTC. Residues: CASSWGQTASYGYTF. The variable domain in full, with the rest retrieved from reference TRBV5-1 and TRBJ1-2, is KAGVTQTPRYLIKTRGQQVTLSCSPISGHRSVSWYQQTPGQGLQFLFEYFSETQRNKGNFPGRFSGRQFSNSRSEMNVSTLELGDSALYLCASSWGQTASYGYTFGSGTRLTVV.

The chain is built from TRBV5-1 and TRBJ1-4; 7 bases line up with TRBD1. The CDR3 spans 14 residues. The germline CDR1 and CDR2 sequences are SGHRS and YFSETQ. Unmatched junction bases numbered 7, after V lost 4 bases and J lost 7 bases. The DNA for the CDR3 is TGCGCCAGCAGCCAAGGGGGCGGCGTTGAAAAACTGTTTTTT. Its protein is CASSQGGGVEKLFF.

The chain combines TRBV7-6 with TRBJ2-1, with 9 positions matching TRBD2. J gave up 5 bases and V 8 bases, and 10 bases lay outside the gene matches. CDR1 is SGHVS and CDR2 is FNYEAQ in the germline V gene. The CDR3 runs to 15 residues. The CDR3 DNA sequence: TGTGCCAGCGGGGTGGGGACTAGCAGAAACAATGAGCAGTTCTTC. Protein product: CASGVGTSRNNEQFF.

The rearrangement joins TRBV18 to TRBJ2-1; D is unresolved. V lost 5 bases and J 6 bases, leaving 8 bases between the germline ends. The germline V gene encodes CDR1 KGHSH and CDR2 LQKENI. The CDR3 loop spans 12 amino acids. The CDR3 DNA reads as TGTGCCAGCTCAGCAGTAGGCAATGAGCAGTTCTTC. Residues: CASSAVGNEQFF.

This clone was recorded only once. CDR3 loop: CASSVSGQGNIQYF. For the CDR3, the DNA is TGTGCCAGCAGCGTATCGGGACAGGGAAACATTCAGTACTTC. The J gene is TRBJ2-4, the V gene TRBV9; 9 positions match TRBD1. There are 14 residues in the CDR3. V gave up 1 base and J gave up 6 bases; unmatched junction bases: 2. Germline V CDR1 and CDR2: SGDLS, YYNGEE.

This clone showed up just once. The V gene is TRBV18, the J gene TRBJ2-6; D is uncertain. Trimming removed 6 bases at V and 3 bases at J, with 6 bases between. The CDR3 length is 13 residues. The germline V gene encodes CDR1 KGHSH and CDR2 LQKENI. CDR3 DNA: TGTGCCAGCTCGCCCGGTGGGGCCAACGTCCTGACTTTC. It encodes CASSPGGANVLTF.

V usage is TRBV19 and J usage is TRBJ2-2; D unclear. Trimming took 1 base from V and 8 from J, leaving 14 bases between them. Germline values: CDR1 LNHDA, CDR2 SQIVND (reference sequence). The CDR3 totals 15 residues. The chain's CDR3 is CASSIGAGSTGELFF. CDR3 nucleotide sequence: TGTGCCAGTAGTATAGGGGCAGGAAGCACGGGGGAGCTGTTTTTT.

This clone appeared a single time. This chain connects TRBV29-1 to TRBJ2-7, with TRBD1 matching over 8 bases. The germline gives CDR1 SQVTM, CDR2 ANQGSEA. With V trimmed by 1 base and J by 4 bases, 6 bases remained unmatched. The CDR3 length is 14 residues. CDR3 coding DNA: TGCAGCGTTGAAGCCCCCGACAGGGGTTACGAGCAGTACTTC. Translating gives CSVEAPDRGYEQYF.

The CDR3, as DNA: TGTGCCAGTAGTCGGGTGCTGAGCCACGAGCAGTACTTC. It translates to CASSRVLSHEQYF. The genes are TRBV19 and TRBJ2-7; D remains ambiguous. Germline values: CDR1 LNHDA, CDR2 SQIVND (reference sequence). The CDR3 has 13 residues. V was trimmed by 5 bases and J by 5 bases, leaving 13 bases between them.

This sequence joins TRBV12-5 and TRBJ1-1, with TRBD1 matching over 8 bases. The CDR3 covers 14 residues. The V gene end was trimmed by 4 bases and the J gene end by 5 bases; junction bases not matched to a gene: 6. Germline CDR1 is LGHNT and CDR2 is FRNRAP. CDR3 loop: CASGSPGGRTEAFF. Written as DNA, the CDR3 is TGTGCTAGTGGTTCCCCAGGGGGCCGAACTGAAGCTTTCTTT.

This chain uses TRBV5-1 with TRBJ2-3, with D perhaps TRBD1 or TRBD2 (5 bases each). Trimming shortened V by 4 bases and J by 6 bases, and 24 bases separated the two germline ends. CDR3 length: 17 amino acids. CDR1 is SGHRS and CDR2 is YFSETQ in the germline V gene. The CDR3 is CASSPTGTAGLVDTQYF. The CDR3 nucleotides read TGCGCCAGCAGCCCAACCGGGACGGCGGGCTTAGTGGATACGCAGTATTTT. Full variable domain (missing parts from reference TRBV5-1 and TRBJ2-3): KAGVTQTPRYLIKTRGQQVTLSCSPISGHRSVSWYQQTPGQGLQFLFEYFSETQRNKGNFPGRFSGRQFSNSRSEMNVSTLELGDSALYLCASSPTGTAGLVDTQYFGPGTRLTVL.

The chain joins TRBV7-6 to TRBJ1-5; D remains unclear. From germline, CDR1 is SGHVS and CDR2 FNYEAQ. This CDR3 contains 16 residues. V lost 0 bases to trimming and J lost 6 bases, with 15 bases between them. The CDR3 spells CASSLAMAGEGQPQHF. The CDR3 DNA reads TGTGCCAGCAGCTTAGCGATGGCTGGAGAAGGTCAGCCCCAGCATTTT.

The chain is built from TRBV14 and TRBJ2-6, with D perhaps TRBD1 (5 bases). This CDR3 comprises 17 residues. V lost 5 bases to trimming and J lost 0 bases, with 14 bases between them. Germline loops: CDR1 SGHDN, CDR2 FVKESK. In nucleotides, the CDR3 is TGTGCCAGCAGCTCGAGACAGTTTAGCTCTGGGGCCAACGTCCTGACTTTC. This codes for CASSSRQFSSGANVLTF.

This chain connects TRBV6-6 to TRBJ1-2; no firm D call. V was trimmed by 6 bases and J by 1 base, leaving 15 bases between them. The germline CDR1 and CDR2 sequences are MNHNY and SVGAGI (reference sequence). This CDR3 contains 15 residues. CDR3: CASRTRAQDNYGYTF. The CDR3 DNA reads TGTGCCAGCAGGACTAGGGCACAAGATAACTATGGCTACACCTTC.

The chain combines TRBV18 with TRBJ1-2; tentatively, D is TRBD1 (5 bases). V dropped 5 bases and J dropped 0 bases, with 13 bases sitting between them. CDR3 length: 15 amino acids. CDR1 KGHSH and CDR2 LQKENI come from the germline V gene. CDR3: CASSVPTEANYGYTF. DNA of the CDR3: TGTGCCAGCTCAGTCCCGACAGAAGCTAACTATGGCTACACCTTC.

The chain joins TRBV5-1 to TRBJ2-3, with D hard to call. Germline-derived CDR1 and CDR2 are SGHRS and YFSETQ. This CDR3 is 16 amino acids long. V was trimmed by 0 bases and J by 3 bases, leaving 14 bases between them. The CDR3 DNA sequence: TGCGCCAGCAGCTTGGGGGATAACTCTGTGACAGATACGCAGTATTTT. Protein product: CASSLGDNSVTDTQYF.

The chain combines TRBV5-1 with TRBJ2-3, with no clear D. CDR3 size: 17 residues. The germline V and J ends were trimmed by 0 bases and 2 bases, with 16 bases remaining between them. CDR1 SGHRS and CDR2 YFSETQ come from the germline V gene. CDR3 in amino acids: CASSLGWGMGHTDTQYF. CDR3 coding DNA: TGCGCCAGCAGCTTGGGGTGGGGAATGGGTCACACAGATACGCAGTATTTT.